This T cell receptor beta chain is from a study of shared clonotypes between healthy human individuals. Study outcomes and limitations: With few donors, the genetic and exposure-history diversity represented was limited. Generally, naive subsets came out with larger estimated richness than memory subsets.

The assay was immunoSEQ multiplex PCR, and TCRdb's table has in-frame clones only and misses some. The data contain 2 million to 2.5 million clones, nearly 97% of them singletons. With regard to this clone: Its matching antigen is unknown.

Germline CDR1 is SGHRS and CDR2 is YFSETQ. The length of the CDR3 is 15 residues. V was clipped by 2 bases and J by 4 bases, with 15 bases between them. The sample was naive CD4+ T cells sorted from blood. The subset: CD45RA+ positively selected. This sequence originates from a man aged 18-30 years in good health. The V and J genes are TRBV5-1 and TRBJ1-1, with a weak D call TRBD1 (6 bases). CDR3 protein: CASSFTAGEVTEAFF. The CDR3 DNA follows: TGCGCCAGCAGCTTTACGGCAGGGGAGGTCACTGAAGCTTTCTTT.